A selection of T cell receptor beta chains follows, all from one sample in a study of blood T cell repertoires in COVID-19. Sequencing was performed with immunoSEQ multiplex PCR; in TCRdb, only in-frame clones are kept and a portion is missing. The sample has around 250,000 clones, just under 90% seen once. Sequencing was performed on PBMCs or T cells enriched from blood (not recorded which). Every receptor here comes from a man between 45 and 60 years old who had been exposed to COVID-19. Both conserved end residues are part of each CDR3. The D gene is left open where the match is weak. A row's size may be missing; if present it is once, few, many or a size class.

CDR3nt: TGTGCTAGTGCTCCTTTACTAGCGGGGCCCGGGGAGCTGTTTTTT; CDR3aa: CASAPLLAGPGELFF; j_gene: TRBJ2-2; d_gene: TRBD2; v_gene: TRBV12-5; abundance: NA
CDR3nt: TGCGCCAGCAGCTTGGCGGGGGGGACTCCGGGGTACGAGCAGTACTTC; CDR3aa: CASSLAGGTPGYEQYF; j_gene: TRBJ2-7; d_gene: TRBD2; v_gene: TRBV5-1; abundance: NA
CDR3nt: TGTGCCAGCAGCGTAGCGGCGACTACCACAGATACGCAGTATTTT; CDR3aa: CASSVAATTTDTQYF; j_gene: TRBJ2-3; d_gene: NA; v_gene: TRBV9; abundance: NA
CDR3nt: TGTGCCAGCAGCCAGACAGGACTTAGGTACGAGCAGTACTTC; CDR3aa: CASSQTGLRYEQYF; j_gene: TRBJ2-7; d_gene: NA; v_gene: TRBV6-8; abundance: few
CDR3nt: TGCGCCAGCAGCTTGATCGGGGTGAACACTGAAGCTTTCTTT; CDR3aa: CASSLIGVNTEAFF; j_gene: TRBJ1-1; d_gene: NA; v_gene: TRBV5-1; abundance: NA
CDR3nt: TGTGCCAGCAGCTTCTACATTAGCGGGAGCCAGGAGACCCAGTACTTC; CDR3aa: CASSFYISGSQETQYF; j_gene: TRBJ2-5; d_gene: TRBD2; v_gene: TRBV5-6; abundance: NA
CDR3nt: TGTGCCTGGAGTGTACTAGGGGCTAGCGGGAGGGTCTCTTTCGGGGAGCTGTTTTTT; CDR3aa: CAWSVLGASGRVSFGELFF; j_gene: TRBJ2-2; d_gene: TRBD2; v_gene: TRBV30; abundance: NA
CDR3nt: TGCGCCAGCAGCCCGGGATCCCACTATGGCTACACCTTC; CDR3aa: CASSPGSHYGYTF; j_gene: TRBJ1-2; d_gene: NA; v_gene: TRBV5-1; abundance: NA
CDR3nt: TGCGCCAGCAGCTTGGCCGGACAGCTAACCACCGGGGAGCTGTTTTTT; CDR3aa: CASSLAGQLTTGELFF; j_gene: TRBJ2-2; d_gene: NA; v_gene: TRBV5-1; abundance: NA
CDR3nt: TGTGCCAGCAGCGAAGGGGCAAACACAGATACGCAGTATTTT; CDR3aa: CASSEGANTDTQYF; j_gene: TRBJ2-3; d_gene: NA; v_gene: TRBV7-6; abundance: NA
CDR3nt: TGTGCCAGCAGCCCGGTGGGCCTGCTGTCCTACAATGAGCAGTTCTTC; CDR3aa: CASSPVGLLSYNEQFF; j_gene: TRBJ2-1; d_gene: NA; v_gene: TRBV5-4; abundance: NA
CDR3nt: TGTGCCAGCAGCGTCGGACAGTACACCGGGGAGCTGTTTTTT; CDR3aa: CASSVGQYTGELFF; j_gene: TRBJ2-2; d_gene: NA; v_gene: TRBV9; abundance: once
CDR3nt: TGTGCCAGCAGCTTGCAGGGCAGGGCCGGCACAGATACGCAGTATTTT; CDR3aa: CASSLQGRAGTDTQYF; j_gene: TRBJ2-3; d_gene: NA; v_gene: TRBV5-4; abundance: NA
CDR3nt: TGTGCCACCACCCCCTCTCTCTCCGGGACAGATAATGAAAAACTGTTTTTT; CDR3aa: CATTPSLSGTDNEKLFF; j_gene: TRBJ1-4; d_gene: TRBD1; v_gene: TRBV28; abundance: NA
CDR3nt: TGTGCCAGCTCAGTCTACAGTAATCAGCCCCAGCATTTT; CDR3aa: CASSVYSNQPQHF; j_gene: TRBJ1-5; d_gene: NA; v_gene: TRBV18; abundance: NA
CDR3nt: TGCGCCAGCAGCCTTTACCGGACTAGCGGGAACCATAGCACAGATACGCAGTATTTT; CDR3aa: CASSLYRTSGNHSTDTQYF; j_gene: TRBJ2-3; d_gene: TRBD2; v_gene: TRBV10-1; abundance: NA
CDR3nt: TGCGCCAGCAGCTTGGGGGGCAATGAAAAACTGTTTTTT; CDR3aa: CASSLGGNEKLFF; j_gene: TRBJ1-4; d_gene: NA; v_gene: TRBV5-1; abundance: few
CDR3nt: TGCGCCAGCAGCCCACGGCTAGTCCCCTACTCTGGGGCCAACGTCCTGACTTTC; CDR3aa: CASSPRLVPYSGANVLTF; j_gene: TRBJ2-6; d_gene: NA; v_gene: TRBV5-1; abundance: NA
CDR3nt: TGTGCCAGCAGCTTAGATCAGTGGGGAGGTGGGAACAATGAGCAGTTCTTC; CDR3aa: CASSLDQWGGGNNEQFF; j_gene: TRBJ2-1; d_gene: NA; v_gene: TRBV11-3; abundance: NA
CDR3nt: TGTGCCAGCTCACTGTTACAGACCTCGATGAACACTGAAGCTTTCTTT; CDR3aa: CASSLLQTSMNTEAFF; j_gene: TRBJ1-1; d_gene: NA; v_gene: TRBV18; abundance: NA
CDR3nt: TGTGCAAGCGCCGGGATAGGCACCTACGAGCAGTACTTC; CDR3aa: CASAGIGTYEQYF; j_gene: TRBJ2-7; d_gene: NA; v_gene: TRBV2; abundance: NA
CDR3nt: TGTGCCAGCAGTTGGGTGGGGACAGGGAGGAATACCGGGGAGCTGTTTTTT; CDR3aa: CASSWVGTGRNTGELFF; j_gene: TRBJ2-2; d_gene: TRBD1; v_gene: TRBV28; abundance: NA
CDR3nt: TGCGCCAGCAGCTTGGAGGGGGCGGGCTATGGCTACACCTTC; CDR3aa: CASSLEGAGYGYTF; j_gene: TRBJ1-2; d_gene: TRBD1; v_gene: TRBV5-1; abundance: NA
CDR3nt: TGTGCCAGCAGCGTAGCTGTAGACAGGCGCTATGGCTACACCTTC; CDR3aa: CASSVAVDRRYGYTF; j_gene: TRBJ1-2; d_gene: NA; v_gene: TRBV9; abundance: NA
CDR3nt: TGTGCCAGCAGTGAACTAGCGGGGGCCACAGATACGCAGTATTTT; CDR3aa: CASSELAGATDTQYF; j_gene: TRBJ2-3; d_gene: TRBD2; v_gene: TRBV2; abundance: NA
CDR3nt: TGTGCCAGCAGCTACCTGGGCGGCAATCAGCCCCAGCATTTT; CDR3aa: CASSYLGGNQPQHF; j_gene: TRBJ1-5; d_gene: NA; v_gene: TRBV11-2; abundance: NA
CDR3nt: TGTGCCAGCAGCGTAGAGGAGGGGGCGGGCGAAAAACTGTTTTTT; CDR3aa: CASSVEEGAGEKLFF; j_gene: TRBJ1-4; d_gene: TRBD1; v_gene: TRBV9; abundance: once
CDR3nt: TGTGCCAGTAGTACCCTCCCAGGGGTTCGGGTACGAACTGAAGCTTTCTTT; CDR3aa: CASSTLPGVRVRTEAFF; j_gene: TRBJ1-1; d_gene: NA; v_gene: TRBV19; abundance: NA
CDR3nt: TGTGCCAGCAGCCATCAACGAGGGGGCTACACCTTC; CDR3aa: CASSHQRGGYTF; j_gene: TRBJ1-2; d_gene: NA; v_gene: TRBV4-2; abundance: NA
CDR3nt: TGTGCCAGCAGCTTTACAGCGGGGACCGGGGAGCTGTTTTTT; CDR3aa: CASSFTAGTGELFF; j_gene: TRBJ2-2; d_gene: TRBD2; v_gene: TRBV7-3; abundance: NA
CDR3nt: TGTGCCAGCAGCTTACCTCTTGACTCACATGAGCAGTACTTC; CDR3aa: CASSLPLDSHEQYF; j_gene: TRBJ2-7; d_gene: NA; v_gene: TRBV7-9; abundance: NA
CDR3nt: TGCGCCAGCAGCATAGGACAGCTTAACTATGGCTACACCTTC; CDR3aa: CASSIGQLNYGYTF; j_gene: TRBJ1-2; d_gene: NA; v_gene: TRBV5-1; abundance: NA
CDR3nt: TGTGCCAGCAGTTTCTTAGGAACTAATGGCTACACCTTC; CDR3aa: CASSFLGTNGYTF; j_gene: TRBJ1-2; d_gene: NA; v_gene: TRBV12-3/TRBV12-4; abundance: NA
CDR3nt: TGCAGTGCTAGTGGGACAGGAAATTCACCCCTCCACTTT; CDR3aa: CSASGTGNSPLHF; j_gene: TRBJ1-6; d_gene: TRBD1; v_gene: TRBV20-1; abundance: NA
CDR3nt: TGTGCCAGCAGGGGCCGCCCAACCTACGAGCAGTACTTC; CDR3aa: CASRGRPTYEQYF; j_gene: TRBJ2-7; d_gene: NA; v_gene: TRBV2; abundance: few
CDR3nt: TGTGCCAGCAGCTCGGGACAGACGAACACTGAAGCTTTCTTT; CDR3aa: CASSSGQTNTEAFF; j_gene: TRBJ1-1; d_gene: TRBD1; v_gene: TRBV5-5; abundance: once
CDR3nt: TGCGCCAGCAGCCAAGATAGTCTCCCAGATACGCAGTATTTT; CDR3aa: CASSQDSLPDTQYF; j_gene: TRBJ2-3; d_gene: NA; v_gene: TRBV4-1; abundance: few
CDR3nt: TGTGCCAGCAGTGGGACAGGGGGACCCTACAATGAGCAGTTCTTC; CDR3aa: CASSGTGGPYNEQFF; j_gene: TRBJ2-1; d_gene: TRBD1; v_gene: TRBV2; abundance: once
CDR3nt: TGTGCCAGCAGCCGGAGGGAGGGAAATGAAAAACTGTTTTTT; CDR3aa: CASSRREGNEKLFF; j_gene: TRBJ1-4; d_gene: NA; v_gene: TRBV3-1/TRBV3-2; abundance: NA
CDR3nt: TGTGCCAGCAGCTGGACGGGGACTAATGAAAAACTGTTTTTT; CDR3aa: CASSWTGTNEKLFF; j_gene: TRBJ1-4; d_gene: NA; v_gene: TRBV25-1; abundance: NA
CDR3nt: TGTGCCAGCAGTTACTATTCCATGAACACTGAAGCTTTCTTT; CDR3aa: CASSYYSMNTEAFF; j_gene: TRBJ1-1; d_gene: NA; v_gene: TRBV6-5; abundance: NA
CDR3nt: TGTGCCAGCAGCTCCGGAGCTGACAATGAGCAGTTCTTC; CDR3aa: CASSSGADNEQFF; j_gene: TRBJ2-1; d_gene: NA; v_gene: TRBV5-4; abundance: NA
CDR3nt: TGTGCCAGCAGAGTACAGGGGGGAACTGAAGCTTTCTTT; CDR3aa: CASRVQGGTEAFF; j_gene: TRBJ1-1; d_gene: TRBD1; v_gene: TRBV12-3/TRBV12-4; abundance: NA
CDR3nt: TGTGCCAGCAGTAAAGGGACAGGGCCTTCACCCCTCCACTTT; CDR3aa: CASSKGTGPSPLHF; j_gene: TRBJ1-6; d_gene: TRBD1; v_gene: TRBV7-9; abundance: NA
CDR3nt: TGTGCCAGCAGCGTTCGGGGACTTGCGGGAGGGACGGATACGCAGTATTTT; CDR3aa: CASSVRGLAGGTDTQYF; j_gene: TRBJ2-3; d_gene: TRBD2; v_gene: TRBV9; abundance: once
CDR3nt: TGTGCCACCAGCAGAGACCGAGACAGAGGAGGAAACACCATATATTTT; CDR3aa: CATSRDRDRGGNTIYF; j_gene: TRBJ1-3; d_gene: NA; v_gene: TRBV15; abundance: NA